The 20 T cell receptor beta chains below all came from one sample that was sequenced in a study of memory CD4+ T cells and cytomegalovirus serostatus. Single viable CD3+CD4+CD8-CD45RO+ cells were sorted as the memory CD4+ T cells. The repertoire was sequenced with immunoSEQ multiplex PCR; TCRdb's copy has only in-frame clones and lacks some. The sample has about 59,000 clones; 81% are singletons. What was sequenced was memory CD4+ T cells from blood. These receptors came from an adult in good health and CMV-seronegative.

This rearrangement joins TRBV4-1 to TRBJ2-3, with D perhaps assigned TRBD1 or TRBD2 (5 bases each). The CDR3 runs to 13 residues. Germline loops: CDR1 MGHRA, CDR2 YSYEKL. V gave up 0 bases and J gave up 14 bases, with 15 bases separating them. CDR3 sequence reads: CASSQDLWDRGYF. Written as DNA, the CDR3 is TGCGCCAGCAGCCAAGATCTCTGGGACCGCGGGTATTTT.

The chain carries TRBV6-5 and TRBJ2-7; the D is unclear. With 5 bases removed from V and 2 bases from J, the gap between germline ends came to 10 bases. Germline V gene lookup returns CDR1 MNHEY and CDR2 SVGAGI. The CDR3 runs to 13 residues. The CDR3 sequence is CASSRVNTYEQYF. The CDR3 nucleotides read TGTGCCAGCAGTAGGGTAAATACCTACGAGCAGTACTTC.

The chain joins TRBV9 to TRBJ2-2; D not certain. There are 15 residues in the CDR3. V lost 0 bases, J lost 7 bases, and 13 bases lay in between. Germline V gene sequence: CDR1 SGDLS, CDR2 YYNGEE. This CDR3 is CASSVVSSLDGELFF. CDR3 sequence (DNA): TGTGCCAGCAGCGTAGTAAGCTCTCTGGACGGGGAGCTGTTTTTT.

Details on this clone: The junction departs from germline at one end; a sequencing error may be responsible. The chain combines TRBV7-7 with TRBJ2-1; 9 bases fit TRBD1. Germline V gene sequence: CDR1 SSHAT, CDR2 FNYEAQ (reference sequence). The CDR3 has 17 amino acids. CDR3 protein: CASSPRTGTGSYNEQFF. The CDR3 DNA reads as TGTGCTAGCAGCCCCCGAACCGGGACAGGGTCCTACAATGAGCAGTTCTTC. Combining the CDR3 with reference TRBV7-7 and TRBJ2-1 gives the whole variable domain GAGVSQSPRYKVTKRGQDVTLRCDPISSHATLYWYQQALGQGPEFLTYFNYEAQPDKSGLPSDRFSAERPEGSISTLTIQRTEQRDSAMYRCASSPRTGTGSYNEQFFGPGTRLTVL.

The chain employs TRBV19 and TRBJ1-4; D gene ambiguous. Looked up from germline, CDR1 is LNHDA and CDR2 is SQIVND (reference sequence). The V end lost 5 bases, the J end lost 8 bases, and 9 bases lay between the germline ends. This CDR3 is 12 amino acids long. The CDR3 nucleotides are TGTGCCAGTAGTCCCAGGACCGAAAAACTGTTTTTT. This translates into CASSPRTEKLFF. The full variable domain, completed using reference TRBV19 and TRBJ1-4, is DGGITQSPKYLFRKEGQNVTLSCEQNLNHDAMYWYRQDPGQGLRLIYYSQIVNDFQKGDIAEGYSVSREKKESFPLTVTSAQKNPTAFYLCASSPRTEKLFFGSGTQLSVL.

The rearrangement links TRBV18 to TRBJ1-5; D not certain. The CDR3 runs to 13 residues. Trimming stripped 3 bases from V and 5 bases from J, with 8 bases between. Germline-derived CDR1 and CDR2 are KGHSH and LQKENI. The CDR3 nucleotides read TGTGCCAGCTCACCTGCGGTATATCAGCCCCAGCATTTT. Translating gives CASSPAVYQPQHF.

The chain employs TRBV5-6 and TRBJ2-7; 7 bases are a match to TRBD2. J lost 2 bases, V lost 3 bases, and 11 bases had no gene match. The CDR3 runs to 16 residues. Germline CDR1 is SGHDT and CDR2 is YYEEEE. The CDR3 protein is CASSSRRRGRAYEQYF. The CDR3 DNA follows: TGTGCCAGCAGCTCTAGAAGACGAGGGAGGGCCTACGAGCAGTACTTC.

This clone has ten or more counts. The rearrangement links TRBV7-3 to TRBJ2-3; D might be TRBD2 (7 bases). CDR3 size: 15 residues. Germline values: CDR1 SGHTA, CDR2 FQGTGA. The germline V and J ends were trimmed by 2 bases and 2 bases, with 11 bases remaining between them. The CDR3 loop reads CASSLGGANTDTQYF. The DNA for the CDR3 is TGTGCCAGCAGCTTAGGGGGGGCTAACACAGATACGCAGTATTTT.

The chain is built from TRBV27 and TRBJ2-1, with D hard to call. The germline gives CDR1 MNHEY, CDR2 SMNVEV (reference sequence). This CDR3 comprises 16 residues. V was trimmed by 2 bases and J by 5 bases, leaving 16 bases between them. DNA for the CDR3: TGTGCCAGCAGTTTAACCGTAGTACGAACGAACAATGAGCAGTTCTTC. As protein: CASSLTVVRTNNEQFF.

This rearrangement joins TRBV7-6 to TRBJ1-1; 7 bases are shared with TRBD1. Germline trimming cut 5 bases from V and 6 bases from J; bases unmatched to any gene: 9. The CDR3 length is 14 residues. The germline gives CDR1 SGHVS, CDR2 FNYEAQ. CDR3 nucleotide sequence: TGTGCCAGCAGCCCCAGGGGGAGGGTCGCTGAAGCTTTCTTT. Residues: CASSPRGRVAEAFF.

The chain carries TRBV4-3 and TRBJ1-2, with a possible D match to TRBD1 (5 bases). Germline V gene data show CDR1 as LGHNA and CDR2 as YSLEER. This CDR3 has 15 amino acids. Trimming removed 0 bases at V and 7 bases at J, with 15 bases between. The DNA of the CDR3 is TGCGCCAGCAGCCAAGAAAGAGCGACAGCAACTGGCTACACCTTC. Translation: CASSQERATATGYTF.

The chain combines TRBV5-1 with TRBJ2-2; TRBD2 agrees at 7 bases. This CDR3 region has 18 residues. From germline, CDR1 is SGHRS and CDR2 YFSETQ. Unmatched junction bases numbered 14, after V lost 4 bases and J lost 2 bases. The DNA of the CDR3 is TGCGCCAGCAGCAAAACCTCGGGGCTAGCGGACAACACCGGGGAGCTGTTTTTT. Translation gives CASSKTSGLADNTGELFF. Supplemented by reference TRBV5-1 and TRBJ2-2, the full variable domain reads KAGVTQTPRYLIKTRGQQVTLSCSPISGHRSVSWYQQTPGQGLQFLFEYFSETQRNKGNFPGRFSGRQFSNSRSEMNVSTLELGDSALYLCASSKTSGLADNTGELFFGEGSRLTVL.

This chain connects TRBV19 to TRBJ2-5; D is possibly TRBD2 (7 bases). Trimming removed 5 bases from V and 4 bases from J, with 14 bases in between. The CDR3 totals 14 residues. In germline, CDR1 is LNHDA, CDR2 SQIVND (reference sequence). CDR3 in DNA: TGTGCCAGTAGTGTAACAGGGAGGGGAGAGACCCAGTACTTC. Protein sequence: CASSVTGRGETQYF.

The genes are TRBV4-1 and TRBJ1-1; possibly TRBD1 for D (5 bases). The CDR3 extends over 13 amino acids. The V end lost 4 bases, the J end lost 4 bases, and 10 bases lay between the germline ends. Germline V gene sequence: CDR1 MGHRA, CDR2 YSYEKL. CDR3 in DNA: TGCGCCAGCAGCCCCCCAGGGACCACTGAAGCTTTCTTT. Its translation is CASSPPGTTEAFF.

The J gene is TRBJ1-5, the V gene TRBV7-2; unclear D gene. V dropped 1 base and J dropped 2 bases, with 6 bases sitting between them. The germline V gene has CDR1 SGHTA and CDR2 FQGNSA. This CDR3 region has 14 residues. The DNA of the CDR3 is TGTGCCAGCAGCTTAGACACGGGCAATCAGCCCCAGCATTTT. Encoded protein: CASSLDTGNQPQHF.

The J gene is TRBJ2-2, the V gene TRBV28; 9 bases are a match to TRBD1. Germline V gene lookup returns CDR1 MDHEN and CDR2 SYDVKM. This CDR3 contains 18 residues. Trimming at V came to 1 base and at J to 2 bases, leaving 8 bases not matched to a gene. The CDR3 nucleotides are TGTGCCAGCAGTTTATCATATGACAGGGGGGGTAACACCGGGGAGCTGTTTTTT. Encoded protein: CASSLSYDRGGNTGELFF.

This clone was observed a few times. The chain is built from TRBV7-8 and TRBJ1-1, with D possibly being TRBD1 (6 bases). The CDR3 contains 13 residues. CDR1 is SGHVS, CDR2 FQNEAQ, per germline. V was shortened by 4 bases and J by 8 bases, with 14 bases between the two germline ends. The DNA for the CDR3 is TGTGCCAGCAGCTACAGGACAGATCGCGAAGCTTTCTTT. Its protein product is CASSYRTDREAFF.

This chain's CDR3 is CASSSSGSGRETQYF. The CDR3 DNA sequence: TGTGCCAGTAGTAGTAGCGGGAGCGGAAGGGAGACCCAGTACTTC. The J gene is TRBJ2-5, the V gene TRBV19; TRBD2 agrees at 9 bases. The CDR3 contains 15 residues. The ends lost 4 bases at V and 5 bases at J; junction bases unmatched: 8. CDR1 and CDR2 from the germline V gene are LNHDA and SQIVND (reference sequence).

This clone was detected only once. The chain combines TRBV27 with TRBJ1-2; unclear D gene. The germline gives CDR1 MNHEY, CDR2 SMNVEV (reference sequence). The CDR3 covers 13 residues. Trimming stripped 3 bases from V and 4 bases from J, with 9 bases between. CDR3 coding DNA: TGTGCCAGCAGTTTGGCGGGATCCTATGGCTACACCTTC. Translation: CASSLAGSYGYTF.

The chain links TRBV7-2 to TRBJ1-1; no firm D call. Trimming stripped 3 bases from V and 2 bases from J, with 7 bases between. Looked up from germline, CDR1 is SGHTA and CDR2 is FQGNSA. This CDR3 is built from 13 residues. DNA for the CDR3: TGTGCCAGCAGCTTGACATCTAACACTGAAGCTTTCTTT. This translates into CASSLTSNTEAFF.